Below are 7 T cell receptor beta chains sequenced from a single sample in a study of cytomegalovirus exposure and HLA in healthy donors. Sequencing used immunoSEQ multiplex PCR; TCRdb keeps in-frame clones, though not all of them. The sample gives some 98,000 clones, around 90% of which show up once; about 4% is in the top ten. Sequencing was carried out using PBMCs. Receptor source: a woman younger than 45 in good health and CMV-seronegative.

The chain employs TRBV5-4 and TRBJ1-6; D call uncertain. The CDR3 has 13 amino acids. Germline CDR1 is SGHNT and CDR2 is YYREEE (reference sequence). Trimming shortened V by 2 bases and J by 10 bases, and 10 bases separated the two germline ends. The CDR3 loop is CASSFFPGSPLHF. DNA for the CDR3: TGTGCCAGCAGCTTCTTCCCCGGGTCACCCCTCCACTTT. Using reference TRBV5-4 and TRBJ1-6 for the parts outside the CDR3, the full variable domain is ETGVTQSPTHLIKTRGQQVTLRCSSQSGHNTVSWYQQALGQGPQFIFQYYREEENGRGNFPPRFSGLQFPNYSSELNVNALELDDSALYLCASSFFPGSPLHFGNGTRLTVT.

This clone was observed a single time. The chain's CDR3 is CASSNTAGTGKYEQYF. The CDR3 nucleotides are TGTGCCAGTAGTAACACAGCCGGGACAGGGAAGTACGAGCAGTACTTC. V and J are TRBV19 and TRBJ2-7, with 9 positions matching TRBD1. There are 16 residues in the CDR3. Germline CDR1 LNHDA, CDR2 SQIVND (reference sequence). The V segment lost 4 bases and the J segment 4 bases; nucleotides outside the gene matches: 11.

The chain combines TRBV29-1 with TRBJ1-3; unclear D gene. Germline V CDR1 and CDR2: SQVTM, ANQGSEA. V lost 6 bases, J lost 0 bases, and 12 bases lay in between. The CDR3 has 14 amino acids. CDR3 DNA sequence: TGCAGCGTCGAGACACCTTACTCTGGAAACACCATATATTTT. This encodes CSVETPYSGNTIYF. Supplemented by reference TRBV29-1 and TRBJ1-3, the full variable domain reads SAVISQKPSRDICQRGTSLTIQCQVDSQVTMMFWYRQQPGQSLTLIATANQGSEATYESGFVIDKFPISRPNLTFSTLTVSNMSPEDSSIYLCSVETPYSGNTIYFGEGSWLTVV.

CDR3 residues: CASCLNIYGYTF. CDR3 bases: TGTGCCAGCTGCCTCAACATCTATGGCTACACCTTC. The chain combines TRBV13 with TRBJ1-2; D remains unclear. The CDR3 consists of 12 residues. Germline CDR1 and CDR2: PRHDT and FYEKMQ (reference sequence). V lost 8 bases to trimming and J lost 4 bases, with 11 bases between them.

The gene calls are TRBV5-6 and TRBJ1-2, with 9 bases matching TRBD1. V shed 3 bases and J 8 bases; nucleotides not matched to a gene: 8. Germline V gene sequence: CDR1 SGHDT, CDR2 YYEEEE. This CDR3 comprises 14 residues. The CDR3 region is CASSSGTGRGGYTF. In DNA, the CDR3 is TGTGCCAGCAGCTCTGGGACAGGGAGAGGAGGCTACACCTTC.

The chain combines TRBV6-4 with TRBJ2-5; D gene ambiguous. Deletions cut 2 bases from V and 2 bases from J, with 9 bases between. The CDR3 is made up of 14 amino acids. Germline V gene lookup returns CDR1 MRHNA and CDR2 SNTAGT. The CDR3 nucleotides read TGTGCCAGCAGTGACATGGCACTACAAGAGACCCAGTACTTC. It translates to CASSDMALQETQYF.

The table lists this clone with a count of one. DNA of the CDR3: TGTGCCATCAGTGTTCCCGGGAACACCGGGGAGCTGTTTTTT. Amino acids: CAISVPGNTGELFF. The chain carries TRBV10-3 and TRBJ2-2; no clear D gene. V shed 4 bases and J shed 1 base, with 7 bases lying between them. This CDR3 spans 14 amino acids. CDR1 is ENHRY, CDR2 SYGVKD, per germline.